One and the same sample provided the 2 T cell receptor beta chains below, sequenced in a study of blood T cell repertoires in COVID-19. Measured with immunoSEQ multiplex PCR; TCRdb has only the in-frame clones, and not every one. This sample has around 300,000 clones, with around 88% found just once. The sequenced sample was peripheral blood. The source of these receptors is an older woman with COVID-19, enrolled during active disease.

The chain carries TRBV4-3 and TRBJ1-4; no firm D call. Trimming stripped 4 bases from V and 4 bases from J, with 10 bases between. This CDR3 region has 14 residues. Germline V gene sequence: CDR1 LGHNA, CDR2 YSLEER. CDR3 amino acids: CASSPRSGNEKLFF. The DNA for the CDR3 is TGCGCCAGCAGCCCAAGATCGGGTAATGAAAAACTGTTTTTT.

A single count supports this clone. The chain carries TRBV6-5 and TRBJ2-4, with D unresolved. Trimming removed 0 bases at V and 6 bases at J, with 6 bases between. The CDR3 consists of 13 residues. CDR1 is MNHEY and CDR2 is SVGAGI in the germline V gene. Written as DNA, the CDR3 is TGTGCCAGCAGTTACTCCGCAGGAAACATTCAGTACTTC. Its protein is CASSYSAGNIQYF.